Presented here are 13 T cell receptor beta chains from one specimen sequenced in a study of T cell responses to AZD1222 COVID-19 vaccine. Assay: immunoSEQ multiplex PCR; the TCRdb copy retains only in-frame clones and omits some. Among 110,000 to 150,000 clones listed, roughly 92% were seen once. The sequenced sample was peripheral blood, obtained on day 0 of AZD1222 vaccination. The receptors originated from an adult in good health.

The CDR3 region is CASSLPAGLNTEAFF. The CDR3 nucleotides are TGTGCCAGCAGTTTGCCGGCAGGCCTGAACACTGAAGCTTTCTTT. This rearrangement joins TRBV28 to TRBJ1-1; D not certain. CDR1 MDHEN and CDR2 SYDVKM come from the germline V gene. CDR3 length equals 15 residues. Trimming took 3 bases from V and 0 from J, leaving 11 bases between them.

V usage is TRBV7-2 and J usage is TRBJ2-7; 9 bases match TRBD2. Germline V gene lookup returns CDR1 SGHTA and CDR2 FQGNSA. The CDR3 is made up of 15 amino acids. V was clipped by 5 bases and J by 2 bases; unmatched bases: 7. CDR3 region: CASSRRTSATYEQYF. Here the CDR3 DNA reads TGTGCCAGCAGCAGACGGACTAGCGCGACCTACGAGCAGTACTTC.

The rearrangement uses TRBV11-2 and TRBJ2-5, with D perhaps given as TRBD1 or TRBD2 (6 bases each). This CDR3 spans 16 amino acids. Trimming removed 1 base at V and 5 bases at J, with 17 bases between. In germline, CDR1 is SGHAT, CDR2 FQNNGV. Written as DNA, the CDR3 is TGTGCCAGCAGCTTAGCTGCGGGACAACTCCGGGAGACCCAGTACTTC. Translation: CASSLAAGQLRETQYF.

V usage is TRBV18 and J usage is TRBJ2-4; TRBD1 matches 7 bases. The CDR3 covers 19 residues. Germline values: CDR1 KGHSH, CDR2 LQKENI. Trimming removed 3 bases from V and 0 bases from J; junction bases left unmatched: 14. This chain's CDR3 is CASSPLPFDRVLAKNIQYF. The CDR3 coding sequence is TGTGCCAGCTCACCCCTCCCTTTCGACAGGGTCTTAGCCAAAAACATTCAGTACTTC. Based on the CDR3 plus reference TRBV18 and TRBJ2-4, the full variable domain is NAGVMQNPRHLVRRRGQEARLRCSPMKGHSHVYWYRQLPEEGLKFMVYLQKENIIDESGMPKERFSAEFPKEGPSILRIQQVVRGDSAAYFCASSPLPFDRVLAKNIQYFGAGTRLSVL.

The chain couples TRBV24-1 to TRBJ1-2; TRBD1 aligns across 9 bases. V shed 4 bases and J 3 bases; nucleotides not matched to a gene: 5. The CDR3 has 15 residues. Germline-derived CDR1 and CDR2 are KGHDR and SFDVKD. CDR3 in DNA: TGTGCCACCAGTGAACCGGGACAGGGATACTATGGCTACACCTTC. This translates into CATSEPGQGYYGYTF.

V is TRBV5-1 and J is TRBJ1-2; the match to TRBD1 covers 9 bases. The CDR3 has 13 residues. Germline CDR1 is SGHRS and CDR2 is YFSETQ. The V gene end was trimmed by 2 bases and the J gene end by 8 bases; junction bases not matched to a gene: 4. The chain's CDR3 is CASSFGQGRGYTF. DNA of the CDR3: TGCGCCAGCAGCTTCGGACAGGGGCGCGGCTACACCTTC.

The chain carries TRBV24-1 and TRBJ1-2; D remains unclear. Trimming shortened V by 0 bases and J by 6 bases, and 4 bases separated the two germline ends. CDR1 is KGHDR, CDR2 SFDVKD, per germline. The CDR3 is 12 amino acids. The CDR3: CATSDLRDGYTF. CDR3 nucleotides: TGTGCCACCAGTGATTTGAGGGATGGCTACACCTTC.

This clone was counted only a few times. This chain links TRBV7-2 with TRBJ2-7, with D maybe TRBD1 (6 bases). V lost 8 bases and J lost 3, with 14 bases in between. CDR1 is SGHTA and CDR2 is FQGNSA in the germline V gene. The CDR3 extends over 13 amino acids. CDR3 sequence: CASGTQGGYEQYF. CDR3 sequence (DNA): TGTGCCAGCGGCACACAGGGCGGCTACGAGCAGTACTTC.

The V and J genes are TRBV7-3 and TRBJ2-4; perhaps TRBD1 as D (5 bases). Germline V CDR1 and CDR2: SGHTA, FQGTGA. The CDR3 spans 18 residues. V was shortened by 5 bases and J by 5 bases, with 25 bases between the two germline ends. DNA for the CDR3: TGTGCCAGCAGCCCAGGACGGCAATACAGGACCCATCAAAACATTCAGTACTTC. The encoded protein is CASSPGRQYRTHQNIQYF.

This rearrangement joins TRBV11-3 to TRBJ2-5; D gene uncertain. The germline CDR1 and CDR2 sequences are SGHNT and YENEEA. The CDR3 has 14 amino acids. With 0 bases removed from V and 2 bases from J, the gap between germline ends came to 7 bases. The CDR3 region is CASSLDPGQETQYF. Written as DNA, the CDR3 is TGTGCCAGCAGCTTAGATCCCGGACAAGAGACCCAGTACTTC. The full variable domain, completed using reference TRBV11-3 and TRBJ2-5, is EAGVVQSPRYKIIEKKQPVAFWCNPISGHNTLYWYLQNLGQGPELLIRYENEEAVDDSQLPKDRFSAERLKGVDSTLKIQPAELGDSAVYLCASSLDPGQETQYFGPGTRLLVL.

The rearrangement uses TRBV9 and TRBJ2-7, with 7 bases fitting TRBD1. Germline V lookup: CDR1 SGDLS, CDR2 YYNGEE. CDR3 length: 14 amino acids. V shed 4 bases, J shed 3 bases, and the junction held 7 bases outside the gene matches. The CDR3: CASSPGGQFYEQYF. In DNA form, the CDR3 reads TGTGCCAGCAGCCCAGGGGGACAGTTCTACGAGCAGTACTTC.

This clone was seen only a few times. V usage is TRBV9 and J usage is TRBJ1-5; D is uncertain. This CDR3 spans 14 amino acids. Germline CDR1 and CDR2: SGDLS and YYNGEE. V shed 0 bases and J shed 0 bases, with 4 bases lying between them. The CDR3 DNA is TGTGCCAGCAGCGTAGGGGTTAGCAATCAGCCCCAGCATTTT. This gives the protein CASSVGVSNQPQHF.

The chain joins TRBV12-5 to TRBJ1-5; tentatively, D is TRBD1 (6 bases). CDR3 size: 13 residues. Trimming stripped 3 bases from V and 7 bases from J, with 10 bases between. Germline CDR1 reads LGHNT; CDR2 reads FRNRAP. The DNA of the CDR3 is TGTGCTAGTGGTTTCTCAGGGACACAGCCCCAGCATTTT. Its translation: CASGFSGTQPQHF.